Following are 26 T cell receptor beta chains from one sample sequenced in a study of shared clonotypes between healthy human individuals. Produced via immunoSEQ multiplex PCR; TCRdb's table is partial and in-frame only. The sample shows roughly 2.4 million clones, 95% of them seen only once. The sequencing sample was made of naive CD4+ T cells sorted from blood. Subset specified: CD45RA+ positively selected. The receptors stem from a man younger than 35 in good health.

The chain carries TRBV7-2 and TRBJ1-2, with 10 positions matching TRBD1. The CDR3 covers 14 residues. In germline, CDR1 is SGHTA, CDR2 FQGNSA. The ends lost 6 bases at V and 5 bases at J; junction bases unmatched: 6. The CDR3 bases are TGTGCCAGCAGTCGCCAGGACAGGGGGTATGGCTACACCTTC. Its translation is CASSRQDRGYGYTF.

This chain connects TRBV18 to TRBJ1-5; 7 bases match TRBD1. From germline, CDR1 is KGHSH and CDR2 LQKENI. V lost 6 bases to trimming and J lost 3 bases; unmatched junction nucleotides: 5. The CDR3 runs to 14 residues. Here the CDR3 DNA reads TGTGCCAGCTCCTCGGACAGGACCAATCAGCCCCAGCATTTT. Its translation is CASSSDRTNQPQHF.

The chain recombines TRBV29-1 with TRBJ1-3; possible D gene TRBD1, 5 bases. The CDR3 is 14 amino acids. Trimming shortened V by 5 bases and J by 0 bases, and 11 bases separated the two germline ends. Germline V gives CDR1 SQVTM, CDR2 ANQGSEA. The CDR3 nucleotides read TGCAGCGTTTCTAAGGGACCCTCTGGAAACACCATATATTTT. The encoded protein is CSVSKGPSGNTIYF.

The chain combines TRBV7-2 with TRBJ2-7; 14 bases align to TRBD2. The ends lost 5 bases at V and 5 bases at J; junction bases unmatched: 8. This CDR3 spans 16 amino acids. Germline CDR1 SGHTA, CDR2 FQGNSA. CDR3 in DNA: TGTGCCAGCAGCCCTGAAGGGACTAGCGGGAGTAACGAGCAGTACTTC. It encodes CASSPEGTSGSNEQYF.

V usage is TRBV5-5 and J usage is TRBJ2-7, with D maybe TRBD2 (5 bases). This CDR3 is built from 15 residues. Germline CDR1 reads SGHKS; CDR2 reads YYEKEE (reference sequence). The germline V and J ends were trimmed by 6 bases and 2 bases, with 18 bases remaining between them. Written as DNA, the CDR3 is TGTGCCAGCAAGTCAACGATTACGGGAACCTACGAGCAGTACTTC. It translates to CASKSTITGTYEQYF.

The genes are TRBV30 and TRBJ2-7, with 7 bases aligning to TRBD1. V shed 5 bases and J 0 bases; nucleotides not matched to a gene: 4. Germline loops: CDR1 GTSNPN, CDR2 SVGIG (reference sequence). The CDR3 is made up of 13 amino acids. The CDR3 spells CAWARGRSYEQYF. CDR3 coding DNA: TGTGCCTGGGCGAGGGGGCGCTCCTACGAGCAGTACTTC.

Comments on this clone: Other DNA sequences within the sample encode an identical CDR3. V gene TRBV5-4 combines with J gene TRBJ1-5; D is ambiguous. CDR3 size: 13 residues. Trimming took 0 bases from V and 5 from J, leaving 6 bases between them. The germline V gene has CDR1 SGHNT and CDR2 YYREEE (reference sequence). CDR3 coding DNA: TGTGCCAGCAGCTTGGGGAGTGATCAGCCCCAGCATTTT. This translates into CASSLGSDQPQHF.

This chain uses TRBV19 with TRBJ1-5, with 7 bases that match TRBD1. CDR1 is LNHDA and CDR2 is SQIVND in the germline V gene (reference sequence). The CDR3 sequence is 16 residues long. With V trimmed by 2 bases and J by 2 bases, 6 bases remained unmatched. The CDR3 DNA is TGTGCCAGTAGTATATCAGGGGGGTCCGGCAATCAGCCCCAGCATTTT. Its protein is CASSISGGSGNQPQHF.

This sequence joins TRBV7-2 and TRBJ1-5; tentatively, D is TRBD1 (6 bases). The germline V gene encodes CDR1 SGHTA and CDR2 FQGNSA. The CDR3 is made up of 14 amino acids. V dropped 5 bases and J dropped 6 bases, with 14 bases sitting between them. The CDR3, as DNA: TGTGCCAGCAGCCAGGAGGGGGGCGGTCAGCCCCAGCATTTT. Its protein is CASSQEGGGQPQHF.

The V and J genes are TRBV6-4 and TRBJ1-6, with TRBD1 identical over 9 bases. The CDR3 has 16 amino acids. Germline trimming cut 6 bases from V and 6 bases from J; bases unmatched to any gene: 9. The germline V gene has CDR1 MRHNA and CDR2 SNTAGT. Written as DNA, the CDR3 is TGTGCCAGCAGCTCTAAACAGGGGGCTTTTAATTCACCCCTCCACTTT. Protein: CASSSKQGAFNSPLHF.

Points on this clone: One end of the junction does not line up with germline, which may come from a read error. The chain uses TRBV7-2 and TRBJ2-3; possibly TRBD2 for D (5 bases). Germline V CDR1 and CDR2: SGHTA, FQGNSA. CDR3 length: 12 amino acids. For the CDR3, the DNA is TGTGCCAGCAGCGTAGCGCGGACTACGCAGTATTTT. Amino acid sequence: CASSVARTTQYF.

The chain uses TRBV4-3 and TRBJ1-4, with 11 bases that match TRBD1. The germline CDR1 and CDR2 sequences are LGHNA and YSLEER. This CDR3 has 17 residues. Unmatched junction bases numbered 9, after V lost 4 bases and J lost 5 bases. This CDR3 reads CASSLGQGAPGNEKLFF. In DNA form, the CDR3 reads TGCGCCAGCAGCCTAGGACAGGGGGCGCCGGGAAATGAAAAACTGTTTTTT.

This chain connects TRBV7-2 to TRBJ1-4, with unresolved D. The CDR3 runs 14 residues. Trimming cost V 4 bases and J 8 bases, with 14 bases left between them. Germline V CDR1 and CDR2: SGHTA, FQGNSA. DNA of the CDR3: TGTGCCAGCAGCTCCGGCAACACCGGGGAAAAACTGTTTTTT. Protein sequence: CASSSGNTGEKLFF.

CDR3 sequence reads: CASSPGTRKETQYF. DNA of the CDR3: TGCGCCAGCAGCCCCGGGACTAGAAAAGAGACCCAGTACTTC. The V gene is TRBV5-1, the J gene TRBJ2-5; 8 nucleotides agree with TRBD2. The germline gives CDR1 SGHRS, CDR2 YFSETQ. There are 14 residues in the CDR3. Losses at the gene ends were 4 bases for V and 3 bases for J; bases not matched to a gene: 5.

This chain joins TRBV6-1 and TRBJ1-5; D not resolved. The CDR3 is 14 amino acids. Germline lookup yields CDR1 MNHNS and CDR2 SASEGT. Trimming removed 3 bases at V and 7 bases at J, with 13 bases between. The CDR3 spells CASSEWRTGQPQHF. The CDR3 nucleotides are TGTGCCAGCAGTGAGTGGCGGACGGGCCAGCCCCAGCATTTT.

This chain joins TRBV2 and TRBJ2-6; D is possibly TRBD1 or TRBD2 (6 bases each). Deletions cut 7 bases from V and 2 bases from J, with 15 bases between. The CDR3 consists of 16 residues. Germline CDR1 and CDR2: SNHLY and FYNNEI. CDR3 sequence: CASTPRGGTGANVLTF. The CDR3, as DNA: TGTGCCAGCACCCCCAGAGGGGGGACTGGGGCCAACGTCCTGACTTTC.

Written as DNA, the CDR3 is TGTGCCAGCAGCTCGGGACTAGCGGGATTCAAAGAGACCCAGTACTTC. Amino acids: CASSSGLAGFKETQYF. The V call is TRBV11-2, the J call TRBJ2-5, with 13 bases matching TRBD2. V was pared by 4 bases and J by 3 bases, with 5 bases of the junction left unmatched. CDR3 length: 16 residues. Germline V gene data show CDR1 as SGHAT and CDR2 as FQNNGV.

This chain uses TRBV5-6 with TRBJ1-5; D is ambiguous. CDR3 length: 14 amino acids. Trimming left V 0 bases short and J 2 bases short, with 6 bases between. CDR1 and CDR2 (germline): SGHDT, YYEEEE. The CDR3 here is CASSLGVGNQPQHF. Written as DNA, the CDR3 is TGTGCCAGCAGCTTGGGGGTGGGCAATCAGCCCCAGCATTTT.

This CDR3 reads CASSLGDAGAQYF. The CDR3 DNA reads TGTGCCAGCAGCTTAGGGGACGCCGGGGCCCAGTACTTC. This chain uses TRBV11-2 with TRBJ2-5, with D perhaps assigned TRBD1 or TRBD2 (5 bases each). The CDR3 extends over 13 amino acids. Trimming left V 1 base short and J 9 bases short, with 12 bases between. Germline loops: CDR1 SGHAT, CDR2 FQNNGV.

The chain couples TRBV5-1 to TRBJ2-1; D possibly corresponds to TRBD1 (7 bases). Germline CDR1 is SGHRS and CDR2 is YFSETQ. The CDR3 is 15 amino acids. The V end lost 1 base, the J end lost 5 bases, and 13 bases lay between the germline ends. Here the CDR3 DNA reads TGCGCCAGCAGCTTGATCAGGGGGGATAACAATGAGCAGTTCTTC. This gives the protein CASSLIRGDNNEQFF.

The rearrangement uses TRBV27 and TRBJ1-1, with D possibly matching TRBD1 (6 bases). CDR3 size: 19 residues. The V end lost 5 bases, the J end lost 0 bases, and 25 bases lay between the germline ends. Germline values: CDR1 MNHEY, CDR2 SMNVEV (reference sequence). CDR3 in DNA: TGTGCCAGCAGTCCCATCCAGGGGCCTAAGGCATTGATGAACACTGAAGCTTTCTTT. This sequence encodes CASSPIQGPKALMNTEAFF.

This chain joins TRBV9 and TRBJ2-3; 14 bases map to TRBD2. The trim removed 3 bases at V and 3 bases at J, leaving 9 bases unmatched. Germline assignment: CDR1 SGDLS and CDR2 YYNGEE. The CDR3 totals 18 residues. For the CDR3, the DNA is TGTGCCAGCAGCGACCGACTAGCGGGGGGGCTTAGAACAGATACGCAGTATTTT. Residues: CASSDRLAGGLRTDTQYF.

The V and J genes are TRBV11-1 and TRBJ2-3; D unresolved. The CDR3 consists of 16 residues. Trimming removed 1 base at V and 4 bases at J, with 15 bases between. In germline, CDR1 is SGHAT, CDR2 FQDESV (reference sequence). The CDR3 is CASSLGRLEFADTQYF. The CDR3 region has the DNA TGTGCCAGCAGCTTAGGTCGGCTAGAGTTCGCAGATACGCAGTATTTT.

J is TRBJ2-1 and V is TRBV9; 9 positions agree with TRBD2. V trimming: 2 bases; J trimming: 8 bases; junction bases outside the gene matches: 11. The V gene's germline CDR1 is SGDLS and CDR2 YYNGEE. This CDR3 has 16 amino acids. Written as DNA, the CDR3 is TGTGCCAGCAGCGTCACCCCGGGACTAGCAAGGGATGAGCAGTTCTTC. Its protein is CASSVTPGLARDEQFF.

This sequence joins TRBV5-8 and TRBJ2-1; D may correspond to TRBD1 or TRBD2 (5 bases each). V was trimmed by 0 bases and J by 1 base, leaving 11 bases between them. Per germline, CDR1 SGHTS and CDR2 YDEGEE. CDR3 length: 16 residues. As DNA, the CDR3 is TGTGCCAGCAGCTTGGAGGGGAGAGGATCCTACAATGAGCAGTTCTTC. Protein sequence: CASSLEGRGSYNEQFF.

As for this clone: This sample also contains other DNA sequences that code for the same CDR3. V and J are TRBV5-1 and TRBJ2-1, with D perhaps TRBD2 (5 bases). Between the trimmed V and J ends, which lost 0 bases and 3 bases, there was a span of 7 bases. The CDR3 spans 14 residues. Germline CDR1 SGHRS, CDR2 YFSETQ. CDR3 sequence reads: CASSLAEGYNEQFF. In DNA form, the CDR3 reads TGCGCCAGCAGCTTGGCAGAGGGCTACAATGAGCAGTTCTTC.